One and the same sample provided the 30 T cell receptor beta chains below, sequenced in a study of shared clonotypes between healthy human individuals. Method: immunoSEQ multiplex PCR; TCRdb's copy keeps in-frame clones and lacks some. The table has more than 400,000 clones, approximately 81% seen once. The sequenced sample was PBMCs. These receptors were taken from a woman in her thirties or forties in good health. Some clones in this sample may be carry-over from other donors' samples.

The chain couples TRBV28 to TRBJ2-7, with 8 bases aligning to TRBD2. The CDR3 is made up of 15 amino acids. Germline values: CDR1 MDHEN, CDR2 SYDVKM. V shed 4 bases and J 3 bases; nucleotides not matched to a gene: 8. CDR3 sequence reads: CASSSSSGIYYEQYF. CDR3 DNA: TGTGCCAGCAGTTCTAGTAGCGGGATTTACTACGAGCAGTACTTC.

DNA of the CDR3: TGTGCCAGCAGTTTAGTACAGGGGGACTACGAGCAGTACTTC. Protein: CASSLVQGDYEQYF. The J gene is TRBJ2-7, the V gene TRBV27; 8 bases are shared with TRBD1. The junction had 3 bases not matched to a gene; V was cut back by 2 bases and J by 3 bases. The CDR3 has 14 residues. The V gene's germline CDR1 is MNHEY and CDR2 SMNVEV (reference sequence).

V and J are TRBV7-3 and TRBJ2-3; D possibly corresponds to TRBD2 (6 bases). In germline, CDR1 is SGHTA, CDR2 FQGTGA. The CDR3 sequence is 15 residues long. V was cut by 5 bases and J by 6 bases, with 18 bases left in between. In DNA form, the CDR3 reads TGTGCCAGCAGCCGAGATAGCGGACCACCCGATACGCAGTATTTT. This sequence encodes CASSRDSGPPDTQYF.

CDR3 protein: CASSIGPDRGRTGELFF. CDR3 nucleotides: TGTGCCAGTAGTATAGGACCTGACAGGGGGCGGACCGGGGAGCTGTTTTTT. V and J are TRBV19 and TRBJ2-2; 10 bases align to TRBD1. The trim removed 1 base at V and 5 bases at J, leaving 7 bases unmatched. The CDR3 runs to 17 residues. The V gene's germline CDR1 is LNHDA and CDR2 SQIVND (reference sequence).

The chain carries TRBV18 and TRBJ2-2; 12 nucleotides agree with TRBD1. J lost 6 bases, V lost 5 bases, and 7 bases had no gene match. CDR3 length: 16 residues. CDR1 KGHSH and CDR2 LQKENI come from the germline V gene. In nucleotides, the CDR3 is TGTGCCAGCTCAGCGGGACAGGGGGCATCTTCCGGGGAGCTGTTTTTT. The encoded protein is CASSAGQGASSGELFF.

Of note for this clone: At one boundary the junction diverges from the germline segment, which might be a read error. The rearrangement links TRBV6-1 to TRBJ1-3, with D uncertain. The CDR3 has 11 amino acids. Per the germline V gene, CDR1 is MNHNS and CDR2 is SASEGT. CDR3 loop: CGISSGNTIYF. The CDR3 coding sequence is TGCGGCATAAGCTCTGGAAACACCATATATTTT.

The chain joins TRBV28 to TRBJ2-7; 7 bases fit TRBD1. The CDR3 totals 16 residues. Germline loops: CDR1 MDHEN, CDR2 SYDVKM. The V gene end was trimmed by 7 bases and the J gene end by 1 base; junction bases not matched to a gene: 13. CDR3 protein: CASIPRGTAGSYEQYF. CDR3 coding DNA: TGTGCCAGCATCCCAAGAGGGACAGCAGGATCCTACGAGCAGTACTTC.

The chain couples TRBV19 to TRBJ2-5; no firm D call. CDR1 and CDR2 from the germline V gene are LNHDA and SQIVND (reference sequence). CDR3 size: 13 residues. Between the trimmed V and J ends, which lost 7 bases and 6 bases, there was a span of 15 bases. CDR3 coding DNA: TGTGCCAGTAAGCCCGACGGGTGGAAGACCCAGTACTTC. Its translation is CASKPDGWKTQYF.

The chain carries TRBV28 and TRBJ2-7; D is unresolved. V was cut by 6 bases and J by 3 bases, with 21 bases left in between. Germline V gene sequence: CDR1 MDHEN, CDR2 SYDVKM. This CDR3 contains 16 residues. The CDR3 region has the DNA TGTGCCAGCAGAGGCCCCGGTCGCAGGAGATACTACGAGCAGTACTTC. Translated: CASRGPGRRRYYEQYF.

The genes are TRBV27 and TRBJ1-1; D gene unclear. Germline CDR1 reads MNHEY; CDR2 reads SMNVEV (reference sequence). The length of the CDR3 is 14 residues. V shed 2 bases and J shed 1 base, with 8 bases lying between them. CDR3 bases: TGTGCCAGCAGTTTACACCCAGCGAACACTGAAGCTTTCTTT. As protein: CASSLHPANTEAFF.

This clone was counted once. This chain links TRBV27 with TRBJ2-1; 12 bases are shared with TRBD2. The trim removed 5 bases at V and 7 bases at J, leaving 9 bases unmatched. CDR3 size: 16 residues. Germline CDR1 and CDR2: MNHEY and SMNVEV (reference sequence). CDR3 nucleotides: TGTGCCAGCAGTCAGATTCTAGCGGGAGGGGTAAATGAGCAGTTCTTC. The encoded protein is CASSQILAGGVNEQFF.

J is TRBJ1-2 and V is TRBV25-1, with D unresolved. V was shortened by 1 base and J by 7 bases, with 13 bases between the two germline ends. The germline gives CDR1 MGHDK, CDR2 SYGVNS. The length of the CDR3 is 14 residues. This CDR3 is CASSEFEGPGGYTF. The CDR3 DNA reads as TGTGCCAGCAGTGAATTTGAAGGCCCAGGTGGCTACACCTTC.

This rearrangement joins TRBV28 to TRBJ1-2, with 9 bases that match TRBD1. The CDR3 is 15 residues long. Germline trimming cut 5 bases from V and 5 bases from J; bases unmatched to any gene: 9. From germline, CDR1 is MDHEN and CDR2 SYDVKM. DNA of the CDR3: TGTGCCAGCAGTCCGGGGACAGGGCTAGGGTATGGCTACACCTTC. Its protein is CASSPGTGLGYGYTF.

A word on this clone: A far larger clone is a single base away, which makes a read error likely. Other DNA variants within this sample encode the same CDR3. The rearrangement links TRBV5-6 to TRBJ2-6; 8 bases are a match to TRBD1. CDR3 length equals 18 residues. CDR1 is SGHDT, CDR2 YYEEEE, per germline. The CDR3 nucleotides are TGTGCCAGCAGTTTCTCGGACAGGGTATTATCTGGGGCTAACGTCCTGACTTTC. This encodes CASSFSDRVLSGANVLTF.

J is TRBJ1-5 and V is TRBV19; 8 bases are shared with TRBD1. V shed 2 bases and J 5 bases; nucleotides not matched to a gene: 5. The CDR3 runs 15 residues. Germline V gives CDR1 LNHDA, CDR2 SQIVND (reference sequence). The CDR3 protein is CASSIPDRVHQPQHF. The CDR3 DNA reads TGTGCCAGTAGTATACCGGACAGGGTACATCAGCCCCAGCATTTT.

As for this clone: This probably arose from a read error, given a far larger clone one base away. This CDR3 is also generated by other DNA sequences in the sample. J is TRBJ2-3 and V is TRBV25-1, with TRBD2 as a possible D gene (5 bases). In germline, CDR1 is MGHDK, CDR2 SYGVNS. The CDR3 consists of 13 residues. CDR3 sequence: CASSAGGADTQYF. CDR3 nucleotide sequence: TGTGCTAGCAGTGCCGGAGGAGCAGATACGCAGTATTTT. Combining the CDR3 with reference TRBV25-1 and TRBJ2-3 gives the whole variable domain EADIYQTPRYLVIGTGKKITLECSQTMGHDKMYWYQQDPGMELHLIHYSYGVNSTEKGDLSSESTVSRIRTEHFPLTLESARPSHTSQYLCASSAGGADTQYFGPGTRLTVL.

The gene calls are TRBV7-1 and TRBJ1-2; D is unresolved. TRBV7-1 is an ORF, with its function uncertain. The CDR3 contains 14 residues. Trimming took 4 bases from V and 0 from J, leaving 9 bases between them. The CDR3 DNA sequence: TGTGCCAGCAGCTTAGCAGCCTCTAACTATGGCTACACCTTC. Protein: CASSLAASNYGYTF.

The gene calls are TRBV2 and TRBJ1-4; maybe TRBD1 (5 bases). V was cut by 10 bases and J by 0 bases, with 15 bases left in between. In germline, CDR1 is SNHLY, CDR2 FYNNEI. This CDR3 contains 15 residues. Written as DNA, the CDR3 is TGTGCCACCACGACCAGACAGACAACTAATGAAAAACTGTTTTTT. Its protein is CATTTRQTTNEKLFF.

Notes on this clone: A far more abundant clone sits one base away, making this likely a read error. V is TRBV30 and J is TRBJ2-1, with a weak D call TRBD1 (5 bases). Trimming left V 2 bases short and J 12 bases short, with 17 bases between. Germline lookup yields CDR1 GTSNPN and CDR2 SVGIG (reference sequence). The CDR3 has 13 amino acids. CDR3 sequence reads: CAWSSLTQGGQFF. CDR3 nucleotide sequence: TGTGCCTGGAGTAGTCTTACCCAGGGTGGGCAGTTCTTC.

The chain uses TRBV6-1 and TRBJ2-5; D is undetermined. The better agreement between TRBJ2-7 and the DNA end casts doubt on the J call. CDR1 and CDR2 from the germline V gene are MNHNS and SASEGT. CDR3 size: 13 residues. CDR3 in amino acids: CASSLSTNYEQYF. CDR3 bases: TGTGCCAGCAGTTTGTCAACCAACTACGAGCAGTACTTC.

As to this clone: One base separates it from a far larger clone, so it is likely a read error. The V and J genes are TRBV30 and TRBJ1-4; D is possibly TRBD1 (5 bases). Germline V CDR1 and CDR2: GTSNPN, SVGIG (reference sequence). This CDR3 region has 17 residues. The V and J ends lost 0 bases and 0 bases respectively, with 14 bases between them. The DNA for the CDR3 is TGTGCCTGGAGTGTTAACTGGGGCCATGCAACTAATGAAAAACTGTTTTTT. As protein: CAWSVNWGHATNEKLFF.

This rearrangement joins TRBV7-9 to TRBJ2-1; D might be TRBD2 (7 bases). Trimming pared 1 base from V and 0 bases from J, leaving 16 bases between. Germline V gene data show CDR1 as SEHNR and CDR2 as FQNEAQ (reference sequence). This CDR3 is 18 amino acids long. DNA of the CDR3: TGTGCCAGCAGCTTAGGTCGTCTAGCGGACAGCTCCTACAATGAGCAGTTCTTC. It codes for CASSLGRLADSSYNEQFF.

V and J are TRBV7-2 and TRBJ2-7, with D perhaps TRBD1 or TRBD2 (6 bases each). TRBJ2-5 matches the DNA end more closely, so the J call is doubtful. The CDR3 contains 15 residues. The germline gives CDR1 SGHTA, CDR2 FQGNSA. CDR3 sequence reads: CASNPSGAGLETQYF. In DNA, the CDR3 is TGTGCCAGCAACCCCTCAGGGGCGGGGTTGGAGACCCAGTACTTC.

The chain has TRBV10-3 and TRBJ1-2; 9 positions agree with TRBD1. The CDR3 length is 15 residues. Trimming cost V 2 bases and J 4 bases; bases outside gene matches: 5. The V gene's germline CDR1 is ENHRY and CDR2 SYGVKD. CDR3 region: CAISEMDRGSYGYTF. CDR3 DNA: TGTGCCATCAGTGAGATGGACAGGGGATCCTATGGCTACACCTTC.

The rearrangement links TRBV12-5 to TRBJ2-2; TRBD1 matches 10 bases. J was trimmed by 5 bases and V by 1 base; bases with no gene match: 13. From germline, CDR1 is LGHNT and CDR2 FRNRAP. CDR3 size: 19 residues. The CDR3 nucleotides are TGTGCTAGTGGTTTGGCGCTCTTCCCCGGGACAGGGGATACCGGGGAGCTGTTTTTT. Translation gives CASGLALFPGTGDTGELFF.

The chain is built from TRBV5-1 and TRBJ2-1, with TRBD1 matching over 8 bases. After removal of 4 bases from V and 5 bases from J, the junction contained 5 bases not matched to a gene. The CDR3 loop spans 14 amino acids. The germline V gene encodes CDR1 SGHRS and CDR2 YFSETQ. CDR3 coding DNA: TGCGCCAGCAGCCCGGGACAGGAGCACAATGAGCAGTTCTTC. It translates to CASSPGQEHNEQFF.

The V gene is TRBV12-2, the J gene TRBJ2-7; the D call TRBD2 from the table was never checked on the DNA. TRBV12-2 is an annotated pseudogene. The CDR3 spans 19 residues. CDR3 protein: CASRLCQGGISGRTYEQYF. Written as DNA, the CDR3 is TGTGCAAGTCGCTTATGTCAGGGGGGGATTAGCGGGAGGACCTACGAGCAGTACTTC.

As for this clone: This likely stems from a read error, as it lies one base from a far larger clone. In the same sample, other DNA sequences code for this CDR3. The CDR3 bases are TGTGCCAGCAGTTACGGGACGGGGCTTGAAAAACTGTTTTTT. Protein: CASSYGTGLEKLFF. The genes are TRBV6-6 and TRBJ1-4; D perhaps matches TRBD1 (5 bases). Trimming took 2 bases from V and 7 from J, leaving 11 bases between them. The CDR3 spans 14 residues. CDR1 and CDR2 from the germline V gene are MNHNY and SVGAGI (reference sequence).

The chain combines TRBV6-1 with TRBJ1-1; D remains ambiguous. CDR3 length equals 14 residues. The V end lost 4 bases, the J end lost 6 bases, and 15 bases lay between the germline ends. Per germline, CDR1 MNHNS and CDR2 SASEGT. The CDR3 nucleotides read TGTGCCAGCAGTGTCCTCGGGGTGTCTCCTGAAGCTTTCTTT. Its protein is CASSVLGVSPEAFF.

This clone showed up just a few times. For the CDR3, the DNA is TGTGCCAGCAGCTTAGATAGCCTGTGGGAGACCCAGTACTTC. It specifies CASSLDSLWETQYF. This sequence joins TRBV11-2 and TRBJ2-5; unclear D gene. Germline values: CDR1 SGHAT, CDR2 FQNNGV. Trimming removed 0 bases at V and 5 bases at J, with 10 bases between. This CDR3 has 14 amino acids.